This T cell receptor beta chain was observed in a study of radiation and T cells in renal cell carcinoma. The time point was: baseline pretreatment blood. Specified treatment: 15 Gy SBRT to primary tumor, nephrectomy 4 weeks later. Repertoires were generated with immunoSEQ multiplex PCR, while TCRdb's copy carries only in-frame clones and drops some. The table lists some 50,000 clones, 65% to 90% of them singletons, with 30% to 35% in the top ten. Trimming took 5 bases from V and 0 from J, leaving 8 bases between them. The length of the CDR3 is 13 residues. In germline, CDR1 is SGHRS, CDR2 YFSETQ. The TCR comes from a woman aged 65 to 85 with renal cell carcinoma. V gene TRBV5-1 combines with J gene TRBJ1-2; D gene ambiguous. Sequences were derived from blood, sampled from a patient whose treatment included radiotherapy and nephrectomy. CDR3 amino acids: CASRLASNYGYTF. CDR3 DNA sequence: TGCGCCAGCAGACTCGCCTCTAACTATGGCTACACCTTC.